This TCR beta chain was obtained from a study of cytomegalovirus exposure and HLA in healthy donors. About this clone itself: The antigen remains undetermined.

Study-wide results and limits: Rare sequences made up most TCRs, while some public TCRs were found in many donors. Further analysis, carried out later, found HLA-associated TCR beta chains more clonally expanded than equally common other chains. Later analysis suggested most CMV-associated TCR beta chains were HLA-restricted.

PCR involved 60 Vbeta and 13 Jbeta primers. Source study methods: Some 11 million of the roughly 80 million unique TCR beta chains counted in a later analysis were shared. The method was immunoSEQ multiplex PCR; TCRdb's version includes in-frame clones alone and lacks a portion of them. D and trimming were read from the DNA, whereas the V and J calls and clone size are those reported in that table. The table includes approximately 150,000 clones, roughly 82% detected once. The CDR3 consists of 14 residues. Germline-derived CDR1 and CDR2 are LNHDA and SQIVND (reference sequence). With V trimmed by 6 bases and J by 5 bases, 3 bases remained unmatched.

The material sequenced was PBMCs. The TCR originated in a man in his fifties or sixties in good health and CMV-seropositive. The gene calls are TRBV19 and TRBJ2-2; 10 nucleotides line up with TRBD2. CDR3 nucleotide sequence: TGTGCCAGTAGAAAGCGGGAGGGTACCGGGGAGCTGTTTTTT. Translating it yields CASRKREGTGELFF.